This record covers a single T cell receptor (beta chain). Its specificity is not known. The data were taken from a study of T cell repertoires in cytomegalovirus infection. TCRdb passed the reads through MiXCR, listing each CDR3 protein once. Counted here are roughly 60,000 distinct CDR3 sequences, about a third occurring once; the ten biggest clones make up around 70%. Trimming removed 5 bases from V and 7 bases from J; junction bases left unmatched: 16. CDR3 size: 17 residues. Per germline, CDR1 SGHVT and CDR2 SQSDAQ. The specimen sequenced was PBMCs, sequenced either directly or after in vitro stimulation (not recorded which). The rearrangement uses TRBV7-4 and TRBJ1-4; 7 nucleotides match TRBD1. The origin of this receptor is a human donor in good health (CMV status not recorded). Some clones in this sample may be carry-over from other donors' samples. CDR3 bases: TGTGCCAGCAGCGACATCGCGTCGGGACAGCTGGGTGAAAAACTGTTTTTT. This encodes CASSDIASGQLGEKLFF.